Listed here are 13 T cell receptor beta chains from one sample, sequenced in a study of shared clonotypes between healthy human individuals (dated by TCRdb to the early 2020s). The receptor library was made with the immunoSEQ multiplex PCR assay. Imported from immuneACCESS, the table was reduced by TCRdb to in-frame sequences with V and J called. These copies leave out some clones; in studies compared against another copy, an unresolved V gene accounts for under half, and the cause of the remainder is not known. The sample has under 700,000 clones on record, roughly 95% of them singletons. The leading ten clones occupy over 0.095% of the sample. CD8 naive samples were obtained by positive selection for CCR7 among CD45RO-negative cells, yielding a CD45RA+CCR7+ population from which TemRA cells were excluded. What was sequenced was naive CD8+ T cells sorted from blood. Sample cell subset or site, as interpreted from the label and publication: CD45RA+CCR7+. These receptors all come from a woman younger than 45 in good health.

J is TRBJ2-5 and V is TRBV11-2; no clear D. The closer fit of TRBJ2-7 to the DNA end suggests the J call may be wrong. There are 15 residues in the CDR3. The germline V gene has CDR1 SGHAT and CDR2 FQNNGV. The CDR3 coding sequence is TGTGCCAGCAGCATTCCTGGGTCGCAATCCTACGAGCAGTACTTC. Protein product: CASSIPGSQSYEQYF.

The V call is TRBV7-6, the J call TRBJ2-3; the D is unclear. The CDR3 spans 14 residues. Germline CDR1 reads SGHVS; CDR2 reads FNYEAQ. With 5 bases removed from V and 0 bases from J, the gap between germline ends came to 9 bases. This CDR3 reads CASSRLGSTDTQYF. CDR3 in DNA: TGTGCCAGCAGCCGTCTAGGGAGCACAGATACGCAGTATTTT.

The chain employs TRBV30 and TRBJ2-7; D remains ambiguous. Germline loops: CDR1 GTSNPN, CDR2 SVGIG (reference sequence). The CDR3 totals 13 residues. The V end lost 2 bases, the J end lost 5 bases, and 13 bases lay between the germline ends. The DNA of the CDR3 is TGTGCCTGGAGTCCCTACGTGGACGACGAGCAGTACTTC. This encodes CAWSPYVDDEQYF.

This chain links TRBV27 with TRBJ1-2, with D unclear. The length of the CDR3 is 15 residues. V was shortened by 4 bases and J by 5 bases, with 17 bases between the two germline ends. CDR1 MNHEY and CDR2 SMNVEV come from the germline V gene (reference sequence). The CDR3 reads CASSSDLSGEYGYTF. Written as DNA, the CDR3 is TGTGCCAGCAGTTCCGATTTGTCGGGAGAGTATGGCTACACCTTC.

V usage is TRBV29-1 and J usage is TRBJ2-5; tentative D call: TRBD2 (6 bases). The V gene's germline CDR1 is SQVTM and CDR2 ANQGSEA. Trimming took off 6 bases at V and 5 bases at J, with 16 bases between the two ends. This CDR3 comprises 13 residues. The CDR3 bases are TGCAGCGTCTTCCCCGGGACTGGGGAGACCCAGTACTTC. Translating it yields CSVFPGTGETQYF.

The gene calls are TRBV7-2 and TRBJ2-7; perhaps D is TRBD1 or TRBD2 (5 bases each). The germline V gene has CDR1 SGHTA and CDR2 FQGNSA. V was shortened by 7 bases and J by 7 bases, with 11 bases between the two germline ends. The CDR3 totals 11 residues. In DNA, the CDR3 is TGTGCCAGCATCACAGAGGGGGAGCAGTACTTC. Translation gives CASITEGEQYF.

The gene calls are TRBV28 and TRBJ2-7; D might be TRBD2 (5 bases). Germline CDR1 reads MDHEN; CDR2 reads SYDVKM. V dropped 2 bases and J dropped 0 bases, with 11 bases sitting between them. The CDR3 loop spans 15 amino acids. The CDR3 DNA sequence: TGTGCCAGCAGTTTAGGTCCGACTAACTCCTACGAGCAGTACTTC. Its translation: CASSLGPTNSYEQYF. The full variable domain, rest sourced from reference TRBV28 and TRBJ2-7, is DVKVTQSSRYLVKRTGEKVFLECVQDMDHENMFWYRQDPGLGLRLIYFSYDVKMKEKGDIPEGYSVSREKKERFSLILESASTNQTSMYLCASSLGPTNSYEQYFGPGTRLTVT.

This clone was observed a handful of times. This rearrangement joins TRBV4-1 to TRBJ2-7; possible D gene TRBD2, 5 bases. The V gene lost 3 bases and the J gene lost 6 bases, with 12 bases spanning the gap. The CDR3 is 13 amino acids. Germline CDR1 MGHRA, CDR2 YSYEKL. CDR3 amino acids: CASSHLARSEQYF. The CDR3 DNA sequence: TGCGCCAGCAGCCACCTAGCCCGTTCCGAGCAGTACTTC.

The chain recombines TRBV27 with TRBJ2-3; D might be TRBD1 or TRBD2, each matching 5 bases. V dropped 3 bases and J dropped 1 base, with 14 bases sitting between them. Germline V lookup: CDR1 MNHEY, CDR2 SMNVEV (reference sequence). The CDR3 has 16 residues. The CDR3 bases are TGTGCCAGCAGTTTTGTGTTCCGGGGCGGCACAGATACGCAGTATTTT. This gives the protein CASSFVFRGGTDTQYF.

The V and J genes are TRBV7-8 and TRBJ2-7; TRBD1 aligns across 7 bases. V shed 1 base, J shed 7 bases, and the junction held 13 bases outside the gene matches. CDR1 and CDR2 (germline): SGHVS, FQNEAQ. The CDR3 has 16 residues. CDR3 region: CASSLVVVRGTDEQYF. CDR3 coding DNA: TGTGCCAGCAGCTTAGTAGTAGTCAGGGGGACGGATGAGCAGTACTTC.

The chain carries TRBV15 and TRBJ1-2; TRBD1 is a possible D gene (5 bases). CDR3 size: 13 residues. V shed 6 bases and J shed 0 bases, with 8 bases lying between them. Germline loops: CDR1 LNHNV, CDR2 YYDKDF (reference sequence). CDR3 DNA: TGTGCCACCAGGACAGCGACTAACTATGGCTACACCTTC. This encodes CATRTATNYGYTF.

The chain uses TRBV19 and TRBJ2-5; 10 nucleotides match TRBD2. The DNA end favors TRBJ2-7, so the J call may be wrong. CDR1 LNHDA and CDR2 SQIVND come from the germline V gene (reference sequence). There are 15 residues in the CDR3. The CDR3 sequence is CASSIGTSDVYEQYF. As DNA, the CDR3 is TGTGCCAGTAGTATTGGGACTAGCGACGTCTACGAGCAGTACTTC.

DNA for the CDR3: TGTGCCAGCAGCTTGGCCGCTGAGGGGGCCACTGAAGCTTTCTTT. The encoded protein is CASSLAAEGATEAFF. The chain employs TRBV5-8 and TRBJ1-1; TRBD1 agrees at 7 bases. The length of the CDR3 is 15 residues. V trimming: 0 bases; J trimming: 4 bases; junction bases outside the gene matches: 6. Germline V CDR1 and CDR2: SGHTS, YDEGEE.